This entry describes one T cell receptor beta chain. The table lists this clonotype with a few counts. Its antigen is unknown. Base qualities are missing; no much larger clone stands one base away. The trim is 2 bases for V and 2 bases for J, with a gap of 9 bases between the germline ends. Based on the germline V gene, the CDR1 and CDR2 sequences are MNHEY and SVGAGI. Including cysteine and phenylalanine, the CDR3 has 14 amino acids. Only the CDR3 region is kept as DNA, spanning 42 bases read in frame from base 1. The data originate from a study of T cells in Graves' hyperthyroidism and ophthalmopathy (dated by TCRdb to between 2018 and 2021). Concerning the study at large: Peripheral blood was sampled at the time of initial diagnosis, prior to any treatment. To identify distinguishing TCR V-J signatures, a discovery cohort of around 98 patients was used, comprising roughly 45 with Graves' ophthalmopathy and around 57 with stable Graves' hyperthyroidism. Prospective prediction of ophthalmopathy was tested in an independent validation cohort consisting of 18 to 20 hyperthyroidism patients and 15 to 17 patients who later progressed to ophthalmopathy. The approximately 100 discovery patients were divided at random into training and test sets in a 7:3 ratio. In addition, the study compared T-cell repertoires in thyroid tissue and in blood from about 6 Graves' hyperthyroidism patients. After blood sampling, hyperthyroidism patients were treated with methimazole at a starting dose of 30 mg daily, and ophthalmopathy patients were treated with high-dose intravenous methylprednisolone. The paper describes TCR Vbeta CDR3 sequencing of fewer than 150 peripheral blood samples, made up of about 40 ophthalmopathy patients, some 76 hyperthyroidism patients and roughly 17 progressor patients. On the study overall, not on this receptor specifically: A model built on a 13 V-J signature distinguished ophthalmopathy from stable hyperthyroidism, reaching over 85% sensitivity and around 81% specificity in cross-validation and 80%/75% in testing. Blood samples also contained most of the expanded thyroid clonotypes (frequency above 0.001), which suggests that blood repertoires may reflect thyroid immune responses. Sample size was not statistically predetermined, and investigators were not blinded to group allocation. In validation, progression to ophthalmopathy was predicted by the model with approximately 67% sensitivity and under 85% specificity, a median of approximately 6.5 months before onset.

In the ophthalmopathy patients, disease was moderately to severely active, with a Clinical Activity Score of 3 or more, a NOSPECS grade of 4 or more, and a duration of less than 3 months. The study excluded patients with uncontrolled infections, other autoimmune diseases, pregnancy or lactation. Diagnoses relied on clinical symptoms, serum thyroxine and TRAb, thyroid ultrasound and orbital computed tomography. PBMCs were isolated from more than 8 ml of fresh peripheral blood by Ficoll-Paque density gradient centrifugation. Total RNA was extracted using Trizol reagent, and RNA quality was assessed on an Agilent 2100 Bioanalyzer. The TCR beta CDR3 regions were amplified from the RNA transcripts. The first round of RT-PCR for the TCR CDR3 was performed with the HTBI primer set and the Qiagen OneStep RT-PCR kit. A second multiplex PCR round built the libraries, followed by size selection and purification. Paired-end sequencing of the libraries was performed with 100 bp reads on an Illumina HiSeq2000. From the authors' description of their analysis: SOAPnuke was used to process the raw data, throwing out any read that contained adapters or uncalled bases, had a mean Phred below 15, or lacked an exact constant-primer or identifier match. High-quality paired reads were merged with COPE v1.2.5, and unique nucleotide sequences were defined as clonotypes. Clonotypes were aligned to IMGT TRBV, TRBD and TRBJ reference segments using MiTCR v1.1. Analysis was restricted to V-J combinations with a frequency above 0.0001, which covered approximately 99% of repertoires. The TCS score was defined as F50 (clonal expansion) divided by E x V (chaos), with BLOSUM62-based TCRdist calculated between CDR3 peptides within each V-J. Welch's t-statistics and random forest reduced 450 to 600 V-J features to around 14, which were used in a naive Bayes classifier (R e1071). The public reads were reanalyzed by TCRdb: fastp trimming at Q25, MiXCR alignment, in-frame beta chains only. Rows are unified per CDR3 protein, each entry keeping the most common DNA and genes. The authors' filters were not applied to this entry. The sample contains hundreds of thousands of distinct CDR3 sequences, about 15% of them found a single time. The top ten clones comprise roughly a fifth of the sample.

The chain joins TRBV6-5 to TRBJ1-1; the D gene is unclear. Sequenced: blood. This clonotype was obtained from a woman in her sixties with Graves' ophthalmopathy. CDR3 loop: CASSYRDFNTEAFF. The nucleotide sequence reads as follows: TGTGCCAGCAGTTACAGGGATTTCAACACTGAAGCTTTCTTT.